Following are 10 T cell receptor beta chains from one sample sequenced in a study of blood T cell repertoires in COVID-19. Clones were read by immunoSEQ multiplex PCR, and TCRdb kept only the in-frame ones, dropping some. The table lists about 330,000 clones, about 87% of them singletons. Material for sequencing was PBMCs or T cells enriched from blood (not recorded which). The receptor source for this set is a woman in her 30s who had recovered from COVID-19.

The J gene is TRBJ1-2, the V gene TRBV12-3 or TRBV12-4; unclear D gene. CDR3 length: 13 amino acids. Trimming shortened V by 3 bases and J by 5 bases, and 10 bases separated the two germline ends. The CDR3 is CASSFTGRYGYTF. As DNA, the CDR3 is TGTGCCAGCAGTTTCACGGGTCGGTATGGCTACACCTTC.

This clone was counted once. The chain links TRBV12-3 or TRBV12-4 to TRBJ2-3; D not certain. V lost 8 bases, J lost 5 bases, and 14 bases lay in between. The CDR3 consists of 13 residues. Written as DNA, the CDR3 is TGTGCCAGCGTTCAGGAATTGAGAGATACGCAGTATTTT. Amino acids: CASVQELRDTQYF.

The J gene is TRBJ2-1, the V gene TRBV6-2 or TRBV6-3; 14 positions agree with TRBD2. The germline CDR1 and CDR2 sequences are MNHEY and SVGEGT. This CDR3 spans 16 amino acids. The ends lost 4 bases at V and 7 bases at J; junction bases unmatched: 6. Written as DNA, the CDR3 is TGTGCCAGCAGTTGGGTGACTAGCGGGGGGGCAAATGAGCAGTTCTTC. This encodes CASSWVTSGGANEQFF.

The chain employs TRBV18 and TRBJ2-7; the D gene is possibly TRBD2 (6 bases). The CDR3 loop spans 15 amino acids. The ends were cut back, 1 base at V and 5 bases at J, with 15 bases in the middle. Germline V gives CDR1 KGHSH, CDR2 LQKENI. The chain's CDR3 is CASSPRRVMVHEQYF. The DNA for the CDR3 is TGTGCCAGCTCACCACGGAGGGTCATGGTCCACGAGCAGTACTTC.

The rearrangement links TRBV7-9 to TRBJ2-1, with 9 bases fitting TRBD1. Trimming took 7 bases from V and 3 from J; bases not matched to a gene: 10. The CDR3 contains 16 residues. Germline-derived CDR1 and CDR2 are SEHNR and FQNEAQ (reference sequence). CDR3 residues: CASITPDRGSYNEQFF. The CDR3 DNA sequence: TGTGCCAGCATAACCCCGGACAGGGGCAGCTACAATGAGCAGTTCTTC.

DNA of the CDR3: TGTGCCAGCAGTGACTCACGTCGGGAGGGGAAAGAGGGCTACACCTTC. It encodes CASSDSRREGKEGYTF. The gene calls are TRBV6-4 and TRBJ1-2; D is possibly TRBD1 (5 bases). This CDR3 is built from 16 residues. V lost 0 bases to trimming and J lost 8 bases, with 19 bases between them. Germline CDR1 MRHNA, CDR2 SNTAGT.

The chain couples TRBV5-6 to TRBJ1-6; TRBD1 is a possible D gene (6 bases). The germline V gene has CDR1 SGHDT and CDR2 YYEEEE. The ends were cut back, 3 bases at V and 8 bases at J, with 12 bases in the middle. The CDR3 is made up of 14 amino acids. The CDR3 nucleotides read TGTGCCAGCAGCTGGACAGCGAGTGATTCACCCCTCCACTTT. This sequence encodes CASSWTASDSPLHF. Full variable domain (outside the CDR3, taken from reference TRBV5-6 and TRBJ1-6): DAGVTQSPTHLIKTRGQQVTLRCSPKSGHDTVSWYQQALGQGPQFIFQYYEEEERQRGNFPDRFSGHQFPNYSSELNVNALLLGDSALYLCASSWTASDSPLHFGNGTRLTVT.

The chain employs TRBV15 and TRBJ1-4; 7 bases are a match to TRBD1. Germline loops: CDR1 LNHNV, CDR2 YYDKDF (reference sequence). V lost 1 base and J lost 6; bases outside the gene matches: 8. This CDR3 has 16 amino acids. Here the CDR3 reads CATSRAHTGADEKLFF. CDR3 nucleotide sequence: TGTGCCACCAGCAGAGCTCACACAGGGGCGGATGAAAAACTGTTTTTT.

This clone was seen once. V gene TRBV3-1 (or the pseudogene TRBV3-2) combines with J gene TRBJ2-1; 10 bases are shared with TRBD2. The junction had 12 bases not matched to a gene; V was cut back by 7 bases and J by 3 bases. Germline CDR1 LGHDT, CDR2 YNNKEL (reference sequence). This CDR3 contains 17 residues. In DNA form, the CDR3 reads TGTGCCAGCACACCGGGACTAGCGACTCCTCTCTACAATGAGCAGTTCTTC. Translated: CASTPGLATPLYNEQFF.

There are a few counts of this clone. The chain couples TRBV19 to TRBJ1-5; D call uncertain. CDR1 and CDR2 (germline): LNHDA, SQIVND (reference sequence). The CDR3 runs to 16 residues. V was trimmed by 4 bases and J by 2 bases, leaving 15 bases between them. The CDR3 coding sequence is TGTGCCAGTAGTAAAGGCCTCGGTCAGGGCAATCAGCCCCAGCATTTT. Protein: CASSKGLGQGNQPQHF.